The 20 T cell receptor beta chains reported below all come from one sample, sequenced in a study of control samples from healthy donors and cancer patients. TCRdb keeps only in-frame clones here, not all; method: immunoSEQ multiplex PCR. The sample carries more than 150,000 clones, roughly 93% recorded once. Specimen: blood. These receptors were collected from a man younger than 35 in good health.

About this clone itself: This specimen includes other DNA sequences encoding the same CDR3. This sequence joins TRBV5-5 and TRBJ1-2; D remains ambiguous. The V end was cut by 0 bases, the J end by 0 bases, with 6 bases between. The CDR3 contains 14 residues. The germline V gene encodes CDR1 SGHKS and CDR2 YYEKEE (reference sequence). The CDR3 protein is CASSLDIANYGYTF. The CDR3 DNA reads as TGTGCCAGCAGCTTGGACATAGCTAACTATGGCTACACCTTC.

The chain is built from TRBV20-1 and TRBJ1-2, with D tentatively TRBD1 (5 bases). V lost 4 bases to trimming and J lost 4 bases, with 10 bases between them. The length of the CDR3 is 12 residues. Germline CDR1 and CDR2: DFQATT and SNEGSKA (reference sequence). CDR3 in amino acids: CSAIDSFYGYTF. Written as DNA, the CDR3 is TGCAGTGCTATTGACAGCTTCTATGGCTACACCTTC.

This CDR3 is CASSKAHLRQGLSYEQYF. The DNA for the CDR3 is TGTGCCAGCAGCAAAGCCCACCTTAGACAGGGCCTCTCCTACGAGCAGTACTTC. The gene calls are TRBV21-1 and TRBJ2-7; TRBD1, the table's D call, was not compared with the DNA. TRBV21-1 is described as a pseudogene. This CDR3 contains 18 residues.

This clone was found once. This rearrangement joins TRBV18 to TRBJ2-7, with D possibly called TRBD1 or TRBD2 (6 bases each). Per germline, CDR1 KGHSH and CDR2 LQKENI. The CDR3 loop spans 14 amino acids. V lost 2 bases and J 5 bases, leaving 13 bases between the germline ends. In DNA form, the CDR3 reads TGTGCCAGCTCACCATCTGAAGGGGGGCACGAGCAGTACTTC. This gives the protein CASSPSEGGHEQYF.

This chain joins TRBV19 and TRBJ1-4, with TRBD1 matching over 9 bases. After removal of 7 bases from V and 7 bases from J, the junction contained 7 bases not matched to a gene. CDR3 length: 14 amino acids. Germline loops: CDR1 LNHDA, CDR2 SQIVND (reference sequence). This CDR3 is CASKQGAKGEKLFF. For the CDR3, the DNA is TGTGCCAGTAAACAGGGGGCCAAGGGTGAAAAACTGTTTTTT.

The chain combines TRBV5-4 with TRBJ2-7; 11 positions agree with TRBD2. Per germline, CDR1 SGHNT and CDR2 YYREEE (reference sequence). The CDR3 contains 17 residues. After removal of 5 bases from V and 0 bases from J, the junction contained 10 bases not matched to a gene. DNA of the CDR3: TGTGCCAGCAGGGAAGGGACTAGCGGCGTACTCTCCTACGAGCAGTACTTC. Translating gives CASREGTSGVLSYEQYF.

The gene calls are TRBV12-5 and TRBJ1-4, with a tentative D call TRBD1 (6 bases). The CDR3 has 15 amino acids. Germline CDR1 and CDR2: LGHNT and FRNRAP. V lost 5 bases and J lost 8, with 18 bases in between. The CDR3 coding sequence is TGTGCTAGTGGTGACGTAATCCCAGGGGAAGAAAAACTGTTTTTT. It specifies CASGDVIPGEEKLFF. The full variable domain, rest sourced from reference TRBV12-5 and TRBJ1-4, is DARVTQTPRHKVTEMGQEVTMRCQPILGHNTVFWYRQTMMQGLELLAYFRNRAPLDDSGMPKDRFSAEMPDATLATLKIQPSEPRDSAVYFCASGDVIPGEEKLFFGSGTQLSVL.

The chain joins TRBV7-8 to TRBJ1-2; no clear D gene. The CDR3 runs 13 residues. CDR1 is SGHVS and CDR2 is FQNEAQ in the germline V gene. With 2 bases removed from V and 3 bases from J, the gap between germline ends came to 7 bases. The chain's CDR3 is CASSLPSYYGYTF. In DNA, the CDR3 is TGTGCCAGCAGCTTACCATCTTACTATGGCTACACCTTC.

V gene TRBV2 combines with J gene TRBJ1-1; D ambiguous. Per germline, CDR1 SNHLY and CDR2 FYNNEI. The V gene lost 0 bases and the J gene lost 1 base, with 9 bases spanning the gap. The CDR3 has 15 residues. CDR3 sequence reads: CASSEAQATNTEAFF. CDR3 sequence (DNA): TGTGCCAGCAGTGAAGCCCAGGCGACGAACACTGAAGCTTTCTTT.

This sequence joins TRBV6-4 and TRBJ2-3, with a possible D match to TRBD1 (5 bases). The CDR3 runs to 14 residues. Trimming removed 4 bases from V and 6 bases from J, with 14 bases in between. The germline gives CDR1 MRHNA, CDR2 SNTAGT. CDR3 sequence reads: CASSALGLGDTQYF. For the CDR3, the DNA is TGTGCCAGCAGTGCCCTGGGGCTGGGCGATACGCAGTATTTT.

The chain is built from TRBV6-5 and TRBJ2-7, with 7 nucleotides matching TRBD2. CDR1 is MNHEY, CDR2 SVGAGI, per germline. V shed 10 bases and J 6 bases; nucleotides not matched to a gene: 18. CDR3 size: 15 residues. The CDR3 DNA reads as TGTGCCATCGGTAGATCCGTCTCACCGGGGGGCGAGCAGTACTTC. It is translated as CAIGRSVSPGGEQYF.

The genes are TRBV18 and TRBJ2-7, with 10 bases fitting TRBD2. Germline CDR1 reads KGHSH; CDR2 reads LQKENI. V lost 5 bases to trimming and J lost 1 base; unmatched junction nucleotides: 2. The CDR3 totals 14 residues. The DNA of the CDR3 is TGTGCCAGCTCAGGAGCGGGGGGGTCCTACGAGCAGTACTTC. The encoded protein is CASSGAGGSYEQYF. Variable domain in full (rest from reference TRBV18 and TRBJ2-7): NAGVMQNPRHLVRRRGQEARLRCSPMKGHSHVYWYRQLPEEGLKFMVYLQKENIIDESGMPKERFSAEFPKEGPSILRIQQVVRGDSAAYFCASSGAGGSYEQYFGPGTRLTVT.

CDR3 loop: CASSNPTGQGYPIGSYEQYF. The CDR3, as DNA: TGTGCCAGCAGCAATCCTACGGGACAGGGTTACCCCATAGGTTCCTACGAGCAGTACTTC. V usage is TRBV21-1 and J usage is TRBJ2-7; TRBD1, as called in the table, went unchecked against the DNA. TRBV21-1 is a pseudogene locus. CDR3 size: 20 residues.

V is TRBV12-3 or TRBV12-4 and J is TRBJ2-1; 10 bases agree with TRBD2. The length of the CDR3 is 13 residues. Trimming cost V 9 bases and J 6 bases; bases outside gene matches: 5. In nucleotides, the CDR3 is TGTGCCAGTGTAGCGGGGGGCGTCAATGAGCAGTTCTTC. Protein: CASVAGGVNEQFF.

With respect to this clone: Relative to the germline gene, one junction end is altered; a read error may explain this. CDR3 in amino acids: CASQHQYRDTETFF. The CDR3 DNA reads TGTGCCAGCCAACATCAATACCGGGATACTGAAACTTTCTTT. The chain couples TRBV6-5 to TRBJ1-1; D uncertain. The CDR3 is 14 amino acids. Per germline, CDR1 MNHEY and CDR2 SVGAGI.

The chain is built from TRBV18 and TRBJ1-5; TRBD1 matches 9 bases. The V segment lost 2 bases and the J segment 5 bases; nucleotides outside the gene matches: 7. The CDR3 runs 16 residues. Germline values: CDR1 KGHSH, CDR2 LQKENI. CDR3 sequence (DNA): TGTGCCAGCTCACCAGGGGGGACAGGGTACGATCAGCCCCAGCATTTT. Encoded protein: CASSPGGTGYDQPQHF.

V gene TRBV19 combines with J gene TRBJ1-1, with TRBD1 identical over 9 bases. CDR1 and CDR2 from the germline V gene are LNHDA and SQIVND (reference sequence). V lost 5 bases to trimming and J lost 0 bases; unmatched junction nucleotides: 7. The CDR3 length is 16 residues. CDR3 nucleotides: TGTGCCAGTAGTTCCTGGACAGGGGAGATGAACACTGAAGCTTTCTTT. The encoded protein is CASSSWTGEMNTEAFF.

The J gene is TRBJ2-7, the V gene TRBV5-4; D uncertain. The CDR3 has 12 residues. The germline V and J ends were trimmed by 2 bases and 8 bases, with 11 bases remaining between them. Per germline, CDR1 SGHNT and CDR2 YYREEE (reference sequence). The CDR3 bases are TGTGCCAGCAGCTTAGAGCCCCGTAAGCAGTACTTC. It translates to CASSLEPRKQYF.

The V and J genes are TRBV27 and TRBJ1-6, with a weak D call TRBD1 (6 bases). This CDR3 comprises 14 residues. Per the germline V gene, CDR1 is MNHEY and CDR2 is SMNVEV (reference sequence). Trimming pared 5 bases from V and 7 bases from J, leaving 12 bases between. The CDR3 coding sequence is TGTGCCAGCAGTCAAGGGGGGGCCAATTCACCCCTCCACTTT. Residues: CASSQGGANSPLHF.

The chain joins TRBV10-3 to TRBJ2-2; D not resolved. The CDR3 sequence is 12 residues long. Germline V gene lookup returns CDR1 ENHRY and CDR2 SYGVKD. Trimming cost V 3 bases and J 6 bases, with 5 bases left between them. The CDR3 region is CAISDNPGELFF. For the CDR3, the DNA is TGTGCCATCAGTGACAACCCCGGGGAGCTGTTTTTT.